The rows below give T cell receptor beta chains drawn from one sample of a study of T-cell memory formation after mild COVID-19. TCRdb used MiXCR to reprocess the 5' RACE reads, holding one entry per CDR3 protein. The table shows around 470,000 distinct CDR3 sequences, with 20% occurring only once. Sample: PBMCs or a T cell subset sorted from them (not recorded which). The receptors were sampled from an adult woman who had mild COVID-19 (a few samples of this study predate the infection). Cell type and time point are not known. Both conserved end residues are part of each CDR3. D genes are given only for firm matches. Size is stated for part of the rows, as once, few or many counts, or as a class when the clone is expanded.

j_call d_call clone_size v_call cdr3_aa cdr3_nt
TRBJ2-1 NA few TRBV7-3 CASRDQLNNEQFF TGTGCCAGCCGGGACCAATTAAACAATGAGCAGTTCTTC
TRBJ2-1 TRBD1 few TRBV5-5 CASSLTSGGRSNNEQFF TGTGCCAGCAGCTTAACCTCAGGGGGCCGGAGCAACAATGAGCAGTTCTTC
TRBJ1-5 NA NA TRBV7-8 CASSFNVGNQPQHF TGTGCCAGCAGCTTTAACGTAGGGAATCAGCCCCAGCATTTT
TRBJ2-1 TRBD2 NA TRBV9 CASSVGALAGVHEQFF TGTGCCAGCAGCGTAGGGGCATTAGCGGGAGTCCATGAGCAGTTCTTC
TRBJ2-3 NA NA TRBV12-3/TRBV12-4 CASSSDQTSTDTQYF TGTGCCAGCAGCTCGGACCAGACGAGCACAGATACGCAGTATTTT
TRBJ1-5 NA NA TRBV4-1 CASSQLIPLGNQPQHF TGCGCCAGCAGCCAATTGATTCCACTGGGCAATCAGCCCCAGCATTTT
TRBJ2-2 TRBD1 NA TRBV12-3/TRBV12-4 CASSLPTGYTGELFF TGTGCCAGCAGTTTACCGACAGGGTACACCGGGGAGCTGTTTTTT
TRBJ1-1 NA NA TRBV7-9 CASSPSGGFEAFF TGTGCCAGCAGCCCTAGCGGGGGGTTTGAAGCTTTCTTT
TRBJ2-7 TRBD2 few TRBV3-1 CASSQELIAGGEQYF TGTGCCAGCAGCCAAGAGCTTATAGCGGGAGGCGAGCAGTACTTC
TRBJ2-1 NA NA TRBV7-9 CASSLMDYPSDEQFF TGTGCCAGCAGCTTAATGGACTATCCCTCGGATGAGCAGTTCTTC
TRBJ1-4 NA NA TRBV7-3 CASSPRGPPNEKLFF TGTGCCAGCAGCCCACGGGGTCCGCCTAATGAAAAACTGTTTTTT
TRBJ2-1 TRBD2 NA TRBV6-5 CASSYEGTIYNEQFF TGTGCCAGCAGTTACGAGGGGACTATCTACAATGAGCAGTTCTTC
TRBJ2-3 NA NA TRBV5-6 CASSFVGPPSTDTQYF TGTGCCAGCAGCTTTGTAGGACCCCCTAGCACAGATACGCAGTATTTT
TRBJ2-6 NA few TRBV6-2/TRBV6-3 CASSYFNPNSAGANVLTF TGTGCCAGCAGTTACTTTAACCCAAACAGCGCCGGGGCCAACGTCCTGACTTTC
TRBJ2-5 TRBD2 few TRBV7-3 CASSFSGGRETQYF TGTGCCAGCAGCTTTTCGGGAGGTCGAGAGACCCAGTACTTC
TRBJ2-1 TRBD1 NA TRBV6-1 CASGADRGTYNEQFF TGTGCCAGCGGCGCGGACAGGGGAACCTACAATGAGCAGTTCTTC